A single sample is the source of the 17 T cell receptor beta chains below, sequenced in a study of blood T cell repertoires in COVID-19. Produced via immunoSEQ multiplex PCR; TCRdb's table is partial and in-frame only. The repertoire consists of about 60,000 clones, with around 82% occurring once and the leading ten covering less than 8.5%. Sample: peripheral blood. These receptors all stem from a man in his 60s with acute or convalescent COVID-19.

This chain connects TRBV19 to TRBJ1-1; 7 nucleotides line up with TRBD1. The junction had 9 bases not matched to a gene; V was cut back by 3 bases and J by 11 bases. CDR3 size: 13 residues. The germline gives CDR1 LNHDA, CDR2 SQIVND (reference sequence). This CDR3 is CASSIFLQGEAFF. CDR3 nucleotides: TGTGCCAGTAGTATTTTCCTGCAGGGGGAGGCTTTCTTT.

The V and J genes are TRBV28 and TRBJ1-6; a weak D match, TRBD1 (6 bases). V was cut by 0 bases and J by 5 bases, with 14 bases left in between. The CDR3 runs 17 residues. In germline, CDR1 is MDHEN, CDR2 SYDVKM. CDR3: CASSLWRQVKNNSPLHF. CDR3 in DNA: TGTGCCAGCAGTTTATGGAGACAGGTCAAGAATAATTCACCCCTCCACTTT.

This rearrangement joins TRBV6-1 to TRBJ1-5; a possible D gene is TRBD1 (6 bases). Germline V lookup: CDR1 MNHNS, CDR2 SASEGT. V was shortened by 2 bases and J by 4 bases, with 12 bases between the two germline ends. This CDR3 comprises 15 residues. The CDR3 nucleotides read TGTGCCAGCAGTGAATATAGGGACAAGAATCAGCCCCAGCATTTT. Its protein product is CASSEYRDKNQPQHF.

The rearrangement joins TRBV6-5 to TRBJ1-2; no reliable D call. V was trimmed by 10 bases and J by 6 bases, leaving 18 bases between them. The CDR3 is made up of 13 amino acids. Per germline, CDR1 MNHEY and CDR2 SVGAGI. This CDR3 reads CATQLREQNGYTF. CDR3 DNA sequence: TGTGCCACCCAGTTAAGGGAGCAAAATGGCTACACCTTC.

The V call is TRBV5-8, the J call TRBJ2-2, with D tentatively TRBD2 (5 bases). The CDR3 spans 13 residues. Germline V gene lookup returns CDR1 SGHTS and CDR2 YDEGEE. V lost 2 bases and J lost 4, with 6 bases in between. The CDR3 region is CASSFLATGELFF. DNA of the CDR3: TGTGCCAGCAGCTTCCTAGCCACCGGGGAGCTGTTTTTT.

The chain couples TRBV21-1 to TRBJ1-2; the table's D call, TRBD1, has no DNA check behind it. TRBV21-1 is annotated as a pseudogene. The CDR3 extends over 15 amino acids. CDR3 coding DNA: TGTGCCAGCAGCCTTCTGGTGGACACGGATGATGGCTACACCTTC. It translates to CASSLLVDTDDGYTF.

CDR3 DNA sequence: TGTGCCAGCAGCGTAGACAGGGGTGGGCAAGAGACCCAGTACTTC. This gives the protein CASSVDRGGQETQYF. The chain carries TRBV9 and TRBJ2-5; 7 nucleotides align to TRBD1. The CDR3 has 15 residues. V was clipped by 0 bases and J by 2 bases; unmatched bases: 4. Germline assignment: CDR1 SGDLS and CDR2 YYNGEE.

The gene calls are TRBV5-6 and TRBJ1-2; tentatively, D is TRBD1 (5 bases). Looked up from germline, CDR1 is SGHDT and CDR2 is YYEEEE. This CDR3 contains 13 residues. Trimming removed 5 bases at V and 2 bases at J, with 10 bases between. CDR3 nucleotides: TGTGCCAGCAGGGAGGAGGGGAACTATGGCTACACCTTC. This codes for CASREEGNYGYTF.

The V call is TRBV27, the J call TRBJ1-6; 8 bases fit TRBD1. The CDR3 runs 15 residues. The germline V gene encodes CDR1 MNHEY and CDR2 SMNVEV (reference sequence). The V segment lost 5 bases and the J segment 8 bases; nucleotides outside the gene matches: 8. For the CDR3, the DNA is TGTGCCAGCAGTCTAGGACAGGGATCATATTCACCCCTCCACTTT. Translation gives CASSLGQGSYSPLHF.

J is TRBJ2-7 and V is TRBV7-8; 8 bases match TRBD1. J was trimmed by 4 bases and V by 1 base; bases with no gene match: 6. The CDR3 extends over 15 amino acids. Germline loops: CDR1 SGHVS, CDR2 FQNEAQ. The CDR3 here is CASSLGAGGGYEQYF. The CDR3 nucleotides read TGTGCCAGCAGCTTAGGGGCAGGGGGCGGTTACGAGCAGTACTTC.

This clone was recorded only once. V gene TRBV4-3 combines with J gene TRBJ1-2; weak D call: TRBD1 (5 bases). CDR1 is LGHNA and CDR2 is YSLEER in the germline V gene. V was cut by 0 bases and J by 6 bases, with 20 bases left in between. The CDR3 spans 17 residues. The CDR3 bases are TGCGCCAGCAGCCAAGAGTCAGCGCAGGGCGCTCGCCATGGCTACACCTTC. Protein product: CASSQESAQGARHGYTF.

Details on this clone: The sample contains more than one DNA sequence encoding this CDR3. The chain carries TRBV4-3 and TRBJ1-2; 7 bases fit TRBD1. J gave up 8 bases and V 0 bases, and 9 bases lay outside the gene matches. CDR1 and CDR2 from the germline V gene are LGHNA and YSLEER. The length of the CDR3 is 15 residues. The chain's CDR3 is CASSQDGATGHGYTF. The CDR3 nucleotides read TGCGCCAGCAGCCAAGACGGGGCGACAGGGCACGGCTACACCTTC.

The rearrangement joins TRBV5-1 to TRBJ2-7; the match to TRBD1 covers 9 bases. The germline V gene has CDR1 SGHRS and CDR2 YFSETQ. The CDR3 totals 14 residues. With 4 bases clipped from V and 2 bases from J, the junction kept 4 bases outside the gene matches. The CDR3 loop is CASSRGQGTYEQYF. The CDR3 nucleotides read TGCGCCAGCAGCAGGGGACAGGGTACCTACGAGCAGTACTTC.

The J gene is TRBJ1-1, the V gene TRBV5-6; no definite D call. Germline CDR1 and CDR2: SGHDT and YYEEEE. The CDR3 runs 16 residues. V lost 4 bases, J lost 1 base, and 17 bases lay in between. The CDR3 reads CASSADLRLTNTEAFF. The CDR3 DNA follows: TGTGCCAGCAGCGCCGACTTACGACTTACGAACACTGAAGCTTTCTTT.

This clone was seen a handful of times. J is TRBJ2-6 and V is TRBV30; tentatively, D is TRBD1 (6 bases). The length of the CDR3 is 16 residues. Germline CDR1 GTSNPN, CDR2 SVGIG (reference sequence). The V end lost 8 bases, the J end lost 0 bases, and 17 bases lay between the germline ends. CDR3 nucleotide sequence: TGTGCCCAACTACGGCAGGGGCTCTCTGGGGCCAACGTCCTGACTTTC. Protein sequence: CAQLRQGLSGANVLTF.

This sequence joins TRBV5-4 and TRBJ2-3, with 10 bases identical to TRBD2. Germline CDR1 and CDR2: SGHNT and YYREEE (reference sequence). The CDR3 has 14 amino acids. Unmatched junction bases numbered 2, after V lost 4 bases and J lost 3 bases. As DNA, the CDR3 is TGTGCCAGCAGCCTAGCGGGGGCGACAGATACGCAGTATTTT. Its protein is CASSLAGATDTQYF. The whole variable domain, remainder taken from reference TRBV5-4 and TRBJ2-3, is ETGVTQSPTHLIKTRGQQVTLRCSSQSGHNTVSWYQQALGQGPQFIFQYYREEENGRGNFPPRFSGLQFPNYSSELNVNALELDDSALYLCASSLAGATDTQYFGPGTRLTVL.

In its sample, this clone was seen a few times. The chain employs TRBV7-2 and TRBJ1-6; D may be TRBD1 (5 bases). Germline lookup yields CDR1 SGHTA and CDR2 FQGNSA. Trimming removed 2 bases from V and 5 bases from J, with 13 bases in between. This CDR3 contains 16 residues. The CDR3 loop reads CASSLSLQGNNSPLHF. CDR3 nucleotides: TGTGCCAGCAGCTTATCTCTCCAGGGCAATAATTCACCCCTCCACTTT.